These 4 T cell receptor beta chains share one sample of origin, sequenced in a study of cytomegalovirus exposure and HLA in healthy donors. PCR used 60 Vbeta primers and 13 Jbeta primers. The protocol was immunoSEQ multiplex PCR, while the TCRdb copy is restricted to in-frame clones and leaves out a portion. The table lists roughly 100,000 clones, around 63% of them singletons. Specimen: PBMCs. The receptors stem from a human donor in good health.

The chain uses TRBV28 and TRBJ1-5; D possibly corresponds to TRBD1 (5 bases). Germline CDR1 and CDR2: MDHEN and SYDVKM. The V end lost 1 base, the J end lost 0 bases, and 16 bases lay between the germline ends. The CDR3 spans 18 residues. CDR3 nucleotide sequence: TGTGCCAGCAGTTTATTGGGGGGAGGAGGGCCTAGCAATCAGCCCCAGCATTTT. Its translation: CASSLLGGGGPSNQPQHF.

The V and J genes are TRBV30 and TRBJ2-1; no clear D gene. V lost 0 bases to trimming and J lost 10 bases, with 10 bases between them. The CDR3 covers 12 residues. Germline V lookup: CDR1 GTSNPN, CDR2 SVGIG (reference sequence). The CDR3 sequence: CAWSVNSPEQFF. As DNA, the CDR3 is TGTGCCTGGAGTGTCAACTCCCCCGAGCAGTTCTTC.

The V call is TRBV11-2, the J call TRBJ2-1; D gene uncertain. The CDR3 consists of 15 residues. CDR1 SGHAT and CDR2 FQNNGV come from the germline V gene. The V end lost 5 bases, the J end lost 4 bases, and 15 bases lay between the germline ends. The CDR3 region is CASSPLRGTYNEQFF. The DNA for the CDR3 is TGTGCCAGCAGCCCCCTACGAGGCACGTACAATGAGCAGTTCTTC.

The chain links TRBV19 to TRBJ2-1, with 9 bases matching TRBD2. The germline gives CDR1 LNHDA, CDR2 SQIVND (reference sequence). This CDR3 comprises 16 residues. V lost 7 bases and J lost 4; bases outside the gene matches: 11. The CDR3 DNA is TGTGCCAGTAATCCCTCGGGAGCGGGAGGATACAATGAGCAGTTCTTC. Protein sequence: CASNPSGAGGYNEQFF.